A single sample gave rise to the 15 T cell receptor beta chains below, sequenced in a study of shared clonotypes between healthy human individuals. Generated by immunoSEQ multiplex PCR, the TCRdb table keeps only in-frame clones and is missing some. The sample contains over 2 million clones, roughly 94% of which appear only once. Sequencing was carried out using naive CD4+ T cells sorted from blood. The subset is: CD45RA+ positively selected. The receptors come from a man between 18 and 29 years old in good health.

The genes are TRBV6-1 and TRBJ2-1; 8 nucleotides line up with TRBD2. The CDR3 contains 16 residues. Germline V gene data show CDR1 as MNHNS and CDR2 as SASEGT. J gave up 2 bases and V 1 base, and 4 bases lay outside the gene matches. CDR3: CASSEGGGRTYNEQFF. The DNA for the CDR3 is TGTGCCAGCAGTGAAGGGGGCGGGAGGACCTACAATGAGCAGTTCTTC.

V is TRBV7-8 and J is TRBJ2-7, with 7 bases matching TRBD1. Germline CDR1 and CDR2: SGHVS and FQNEAQ. This CDR3 is 16 amino acids long. V dropped 3 bases and J dropped 0; count of bases not matched to a gene: 8. CDR3 sequence reads: CASSFLRDSASYEQYF. The CDR3 nucleotides are TGTGCCAGCAGCTTCTTACGGGACAGCGCCTCCTACGAGCAGTACTTC.

The rearrangement links TRBV20-1 to TRBJ2-3; 8 bases align to TRBD1. CDR1 is DFQATT and CDR2 is SNEGSKA in the germline V gene (reference sequence). The CDR3 loop spans 11 amino acids. The V gene end was trimmed by 6 bases and the J gene end by 9 bases; junction bases not matched to a gene: 5. CDR3 nucleotide sequence: TGCAGTGCGGAGACAGGGGACACGCAGTATTTT. Its translation is CSAETGDTQYF.

The chain couples TRBV28 to TRBJ2-5, with 7 bases identical to TRBD1. V was clipped by 4 bases and J by 0 bases; unmatched bases: 5. Germline-derived CDR1 and CDR2 are MDHEN and SYDVKM. CDR3 length equals 15 residues. DNA of the CDR3: TGTGCCAGCAGTTGGGACAGAGGGAACCAAGAGACCCAGTACTTC. Protein product: CASSWDRGNQETQYF.

The rearrangement links TRBV5-6 to TRBJ2-1; D is ambiguous. The CDR3 loop spans 12 amino acids. Germline V gives CDR1 SGHDT, CDR2 YYEEEE. Trimming stripped 4 bases from V and 9 bases from J, with 11 bases between. CDR3 sequence: CASSTAAGEQFF. In DNA, the CDR3 is TGTGCCAGCAGCACCGCTGCCGGTGAGCAGTTCTTC.

The chain's CDR3 is CAIGQEERSPLHF. The CDR3, as DNA: TGTGCCATAGGACAGGAGGAACGATCACCCCTCCACTTT. The genes are TRBV6-1 and TRBJ1-6; TRBD1 matches 7 bases. The germline gives CDR1 MNHNS, CDR2 SASEGT. This CDR3 comprises 13 residues. The junction had 10 bases not matched to a gene; V was cut back by 10 bases and J by 10 bases.

J is TRBJ2-7 and V is TRBV7-2, with 13 positions matching TRBD2. Germline V lookup: CDR1 SGHTA, CDR2 FQGNSA. This CDR3 is 16 amino acids long. With V trimmed by 0 bases and J by 5 bases, 4 bases remained unmatched. The CDR3 reads CASSLAGTSGMNEQYF. CDR3 nucleotides: TGTGCCAGCAGCTTAGCCGGGACTAGCGGGATGAACGAGCAGTACTTC.

The chain couples TRBV4-1 to TRBJ1-3; D gene uncertain. The CDR3 has 13 residues. Per germline, CDR1 MGHRA and CDR2 YSYEKL. V lost 0 bases and J lost 4, with 4 bases in between. This CDR3 is CASSQEGGNTIYF. In DNA form, the CDR3 reads TGCGCCAGCAGCCAAGAGGGGGGAAACACCATATATTTT.

The rearrangement uses TRBV6-1 and TRBJ1-5; a possible D gene is TRBD1 (5 bases). Deletions cut 5 bases from V and 7 bases from J, with 15 bases between. Germline loops: CDR1 MNHNS, CDR2 SASEGT. This CDR3 has 14 amino acids. The DNA of the CDR3 is TGTGCCAGCAGTCCGACGGGGCAGGTCCAGCCCCAGCATTTT. Translating it yields CASSPTGQVQPQHF.

The chain employs TRBV21-1 and TRBJ2-5; TRBD2 is the table's D call, not checked against the DNA. TRBV21-1 is marked as a pseudogene. The CDR3 loop spans 16 amino acids. CDR3: CASSKVRQKTQETQYF. The CDR3 region has the DNA TGTGCCAGCAGCAAAGTTCGGCAGAAGACTCAAGAGACCCAGTACTTC.

The chain combines TRBV18 with TRBJ1-3; D remains ambiguous. CDR1 is KGHSH and CDR2 is LQKENI in the germline V gene. V was clipped by 3 bases and J by 0 bases, with 12 bases between them. The CDR3 consists of 16 residues. The CDR3 bases are TGTGCCAGCTCACCGCTCGGGCCCGTCTCTGGAAACACCATATATTTT. Residues: CASSPLGPVSGNTIYF.

The chain joins TRBV5-1 to TRBJ1-1; TRBD1 might be the D (6 bases). Germline values: CDR1 SGHRS, CDR2 YFSETQ. Deletions cut 0 bases from V and 0 bases from J, with 12 bases between. The CDR3 runs to 16 residues. The CDR3 is CASSLAEGGLNTEAFF. The CDR3 region has the DNA TGCGCCAGCAGCTTGGCCGAGGGGGGTTTGAACACTGAAGCTTTCTTT. Supplemented by reference TRBV5-1 and TRBJ1-1, the full variable domain reads KAGVTQTPRYLIKTRGQQVTLSCSPISGHRSVSWYQQTPGQGLQFLFEYFSETQRNKGNFPGRFSGRQFSNSRSEMNVSTLELGDSALYLCASSLAEGGLNTEAFFGQGTRLTVV.

This sequence joins TRBV27 and TRBJ1-6; 8 nucleotides agree with TRBD1. With 4 bases clipped from V and 1 base from J, the junction kept 9 bases outside the gene matches. This CDR3 is 18 amino acids long. The germline V gene encodes CDR1 MNHEY and CDR2 SMNVEV (reference sequence). CDR3 loop: CASSSFTGDRSYNSPLHF. In DNA form, the CDR3 reads TGTGCCAGCAGTTCTTTCACAGGGGACAGGTCCTATAATTCACCCCTCCACTTT.

This clone appeared once. This chain uses TRBV28 with TRBJ2-2; 9 bases fit TRBD2. The CDR3 consists of 16 residues. Germline CDR1 is MDHEN and CDR2 is SYDVKM. J was trimmed by 5 bases and V by 3 bases; bases with no gene match: 7. The CDR3 sequence: CASSLSGGPQTGELFF. In DNA, the CDR3 is TGTGCCAGCAGTTTGAGCGGGGGGCCCCAGACCGGGGAGCTGTTTTTT.

This chain links TRBV6-6 with TRBJ1-6; D unclear. Germline V gene data show CDR1 as MNHNY and CDR2 as SVGAGI (reference sequence). The CDR3 covers 16 residues. Trimming shortened V by 2 bases and J by 0 bases, and 8 bases separated the two germline ends. DNA for the CDR3: TGTGCCAGCAGTTACGTCGTCGGCTCCTATAATTCACCCCTCCACTTT. Amino acid sequence: CASSYVVGSYNSPLHF.